This T cell receptor beta chain was recovered during a study of T cell responses to AZD1222 COVID-19 vaccine. The study, taken as a whole, reports: The donors showed a predominance of white British ancestry and of females, with possible underestimation of clonal diversity. Repertoires were obtained only post-peak T cell response.

V shed 4 bases and J 1 base; nucleotides not matched to a gene: 3. Germline V lookup: CDR1 SGHNT, CDR2 YYREEE (reference sequence). There are 14 residues in the CDR3. Repertoires were generated with immunoSEQ multiplex PCR, while TCRdb's copy carries only in-frame clones and drops some. The sample records 150,000 or so clones, roughly 89% being singletons. A word on this clone: What it binds is unknown.

The sequencing here drew on peripheral blood, taken on day 0 of AZD1222 vaccination. The chain uses TRBV5-4 and TRBJ1-1, with 8 bases matching TRBD1. The TCR originated in an adult in good health. The CDR3 DNA reads as TGTGCCAGCAGCGGTGGACAGGGGAACACTGAAGCTTTCTTT. This gives the protein CASSGGQGNTEAFF. Variable domain in full (rest from reference TRBV5-4 and TRBJ1-1): ETGVTQSPTHLIKTRGQQVTLRCSSQSGHNTVSWYQQALGQGPQFIFQYYREEENGRGNFPPRFSGLQFPNYSSELNVNALELDDSALYLCASSGGQGNTEAFFGQGTRLTVV.